The entry that follows covers one T cell receptor (beta chain) sequence. Its antigen is currently unknown. Donors contributed one heparinised blood draw apiece, averaging about 110 mL. The source of the sample is a study of beta chain features in type 1 diabetes. General study findings and limits: Shorter TCRB CDR3s, moderately but significantly so, were found in Type 1 diabetes patients in all four CD4+ subsets. Naive, central memory and Treg TCRB repertoires appeared more alike in patients than in healthy donors.

The CDR3 spans 11 residues. Trimming cost V 5 bases and J 1 base, with 6 bases left between them. The germline V gene has CDR1 SQVTM and CDR2 ANQGSEA. Reverse transcription of all isolated RNA meant that expressed TCRB transcripts were sequenced. TCRdb keeps only in-frame clones here, not all; method: immunoSEQ multiplex PCR. This table has around 690,000 clones, roughly 12% appearing once. The clonotype was recovered from a man younger than 40 with type 1 diabetes. The sequenced material came from naive CD4+ T cells from blood. The chain combines TRBV29-1 with TRBJ2-7; no clear D gene. The DNA for the CDR3 is TGCAGCGTTAAAGGTTCCTACGAGCAGTACTTC. Encoded protein: CSVKGSYEQYF.